These T cell receptor beta chains were read from a single sample in a study of blood T cell repertoires in COVID-19. Assay used: immunoSEQ multiplex PCR; TCRdb lists only in-frame clones, some missing. The sample includes 200,000 to 300,000 clones, about 79% of them seen just once. Sequencing used peripheral blood. These receptors were taken from a man older than 75 with acute or convalescent COVID-19. CDR3s include the opening cysteine and the closing phenylalanine or tryptophan. Each record gives: CDR3 length, J gene, V gene, CDR3 protein.

CDR3 length: 14
J gene: TRBJ1-6
V gene: TRBV27
CDR3 protein: CASRREGWNSPLHF

CDR3 length: 15
J gene: TRBJ2-7
V gene: TRBV4-2
CDR3 protein: CASSQPSGSSYEQYF

CDR3 length: 15
J gene: TRBJ2-3
V gene: TRBV2
CDR3 protein: CASSRTGTGAGTQYF

CDR3 length: 15
J gene: TRBJ1-1
V gene: TRBV27
CDR3 protein: CASSLNRQGNTEAFF

CDR3 length: 14
J gene: TRBJ2-2
V gene: TRBV28
CDR3 protein: CASTKRGGNGELFF

CDR3 length: 13
J gene: TRBJ1-2
V gene: TRBV15
CDR3 protein: CATSRNTVYGYTF

CDR3 length: 16
J gene: TRBJ2-5
V gene: TRBV3-1/TRBV3-2
CDR3 protein: CASSQGGPSGQETQYF

CDR3 length: 15
J gene: TRBJ2-7
V gene: TRBV5-1
CDR3 protein: CASSLSSGGLYEQYF

CDR3 length: 13
J gene: TRBJ1-5
V gene: TRBV12-3/TRBV12-4
CDR3 protein: CASATGSNQPQHF

CDR3 length: 14
J gene: TRBJ2-1
V gene: TRBV2
CDR3 protein: CASSAGTGNNEQFF

CDR3 length: 17
J gene: TRBJ1-5
V gene: TRBV19
CDR3 protein: CASSIGTGFESNQPQHF

CDR3 length: 14
J gene: TRBJ1-3
V gene: TRBV19
CDR3 protein: CASSSGGIGNTIYF

CDR3 length: 11
J gene: TRBJ2-1
V gene: TRBV19
CDR3 protein: CASSGWNEQFF

CDR3 length: 15
J gene: TRBJ1-6
V gene: TRBV27
CDR3 protein: CASSLKGQGSSPLHF

CDR3 length: 14
J gene: TRBJ2-7
V gene: TRBV27
CDR3 protein: CASYTSGKSYEQYF

CDR3 length: 14
J gene: TRBJ1-4
V gene: TRBV18
CDR3 protein: CASSPRGRDEKLFF

CDR3 length: 14
J gene: TRBJ2-1
V gene: TRBV29-1
CDR3 protein: CSVDSFSSYNEQFF

CDR3 length: 16
J gene: TRBJ2-7
V gene: TRBV18
CDR3 protein: CASSHPTGRSSYEQYF

CDR3 length: 15
J gene: TRBJ2-1
V gene: TRBV27
CDR3 protein: CASSPGTGAYNEQFF

CDR3 length: 17
J gene: TRBJ2-2
V gene: TRBV5-1
CDR3 protein: CASSLVATGSFTGELFF

CDR3 length: 16
J gene: TRBJ2-5
V gene: TRBV18
CDR3 protein: CASSSDIRDNRETQYF

CDR3 length: 15
J gene: TRBJ1-6
V gene: TRBV6-5
CDR3 protein: CASSYSRDTNSPLHF

CDR3 length: 16
J gene: TRBJ1-3
V gene: TRBV5-1
CDR3 protein: CASSKTGGRSGNTIYF

CDR3 length: 17
J gene: TRBJ2-3
V gene: TRBV2
CDR3 protein: CASRVGLAGAITDTQYF

CDR3 length: 13
J gene: TRBJ2-3
V gene: TRBV5-1
CDR3 protein: CASSEPDTDTQYF

CDR3 length: 14
J gene: TRBJ1-2
V gene: TRBV30
CDR3 protein: CAWSVEQGIGGYTF

CDR3 length: 16
J gene: TRBJ1-4
V gene: TRBV5-6
CDR3 protein: CASSLSLRRINEKLFF

CDR3 length: 16
J gene: TRBJ2-2
V gene: TRBV18
CDR3 protein: CASSPSSGVNTGELFF

CDR3 length: 15
J gene: TRBJ1-2
V gene: TRBV18
CDR3 protein: CASSPQRQGNYGYTF

CDR3 length: 13
J gene: TRBJ1-1
V gene: TRBV29-1
CDR3 protein: CSVASRGSIEAFF

CDR3 length: 14
J gene: TRBJ2-7
V gene: TRBV18
CDR3 protein: CASSPPGRSYEQYF

CDR3 length: 15
J gene: TRBJ1-3
V gene: TRBV2
CDR3 protein: CASSPGAHSGNTIYF

CDR3 length: 19
J gene: TRBJ1-6
V gene: TRBV11-2
CDR3 protein: CASSFRGGRIQGARSPLHF